Listed here are 25 T cell receptor beta chains from one sample, sequenced in a study of blood T cell repertoires in COVID-19. Assay used: immunoSEQ multiplex PCR; TCRdb lists only in-frame clones, some missing. There are 81,000 or so clones in the sample; about 83% occur only once, and about 8.5% lies in the top ten. The sample comprised peripheral blood. Source of these receptors: a man in his fifties or sixties with active COVID-19.

The genes are TRBV5-4 and TRBJ2-4, with 8 bases matching TRBD1. Germline CDR1 and CDR2: SGHNT and YYREEE (reference sequence). The length of the CDR3 is 15 residues. V was pared by 2 bases and J by 4 bases, with 5 bases of the junction left unmatched. This CDR3 is CASSLQQGGKNIQYF. The DNA for the CDR3 is TGTGCCAGCAGCTTACAACAGGGGGGTAAAAACATTCAGTACTTC. Drawing the rest from reference TRBV5-4 and TRBJ2-4, the complete variable domain is ETGVTQSPTHLIKTRGQQVTLRCSSQSGHNTVSWYQQALGQGPQFIFQYYREEENGRGNFPPRFSGLQFPNYSSELNVNALELDDSALYLCASSLQQGGKNIQYFGAGTRLSVL.

This chain links TRBV6-4 with TRBJ1-2, with TRBD1 as a possible D gene (5 bases). Germline assignment: CDR1 MRHNA and CDR2 SNTAGT. The CDR3 sequence is 14 residues long. Trimming removed 5 bases at V and 0 bases at J, with 10 bases between. CDR3 bases: TGTGCCAGCAGTCCTTCGACAGCTAACTATGGCTACACCTTC. This gives the protein CASSPSTANYGYTF.

This clone showed up just once. DNA of the CDR3: TGTGCCAGCTCACCTTCTTTGAGGAATGAAAAACTGTTTTTT. This codes for CASSPSLRNEKLFF. The chain employs TRBV18 and TRBJ1-4; no clear D. This CDR3 comprises 14 residues. Germline V lookup: CDR1 KGHSH, CDR2 LQKENI. The V end lost 3 bases, the J end lost 5 bases, and 10 bases lay between the germline ends.

The J gene is TRBJ1-3, the V gene TRBV30; D call uncertain. Trimming stripped 1 base from V and 2 bases from J, with 12 bases between. The CDR3 length is 15 residues. From germline, CDR1 is GTSNPN and CDR2 SVGIG (reference sequence). The CDR3 sequence: CAWSGHSGPGNTIYF. In nucleotides, the CDR3 is TGTGCCTGGAGTGGGCATAGTGGGCCTGGAAACACCATATATTTT.

The chain is built from TRBV27 and TRBJ1-2; perhaps TRBD1 as D (5 bases). Between the trimmed V and J ends, which lost 3 bases and 2 bases, there was a span of 10 bases. This CDR3 is built from 14 residues. Germline CDR1 and CDR2: MNHEY and SMNVEV (reference sequence). The DNA for the CDR3 is TGTGCCAGCAGTTTCCTCGACAGAAACTATGGCTACACCTTC. Protein product: CASSFLDRNYGYTF.

The chain employs TRBV4-3 and TRBJ2-7; D is unresolved. Germline V gene data show CDR1 as LGHNA and CDR2 as YSLEER. The CDR3 totals 15 residues. Trimming left V 0 bases short and J 5 bases short, with 14 bases between. The CDR3 spells CASSQDLPRDNEQYF. CDR3 nucleotides: TGCGCCAGCAGCCAAGATCTGCCGAGAGACAACGAGCAGTACTTC.

This sequence joins TRBV5-6 and TRBJ1-5; the D gene is possibly TRBD1 (5 bases). Germline assignment: CDR1 SGHDT and CDR2 YYEEEE. Trimming cost V 4 bases and J 4 bases, with 15 bases left between them. CDR3 length: 15 amino acids. This chain's CDR3 is CASSHAGQKNQPQHF. The DNA of the CDR3 is TGTGCCAGCAGCCACGCGGGGCAGAAAAATCAGCCCCAGCATTTT. The variable domain in full, completed from reference TRBV5-6 and TRBJ1-5, reads DAGVTQSPTHLIKTRGQQVTLRCSPKSGHDTVSWYQQALGQGPQFIFQYYEEEERQRGNFPDRFSGHQFPNYSSELNVNALLLGDSALYLCASSHAGQKNQPQHFGDGTRLSIL.

The gene calls are TRBV14 and TRBJ1-2, with TRBD1 identical over 7 bases. The junction had 12 bases not matched to a gene; V was cut back by 1 base and J by 4 bases. CDR3 size: 17 residues. Germline loops: CDR1 SGHDN, CDR2 FVKESK. This CDR3 reads CASSQARQGDLLYGYTF. CDR3 bases: TGTGCCAGCAGCCAAGCGCGGCAGGGGGACCTCCTCTATGGCTACACCTTC.

This chain uses TRBV15 with TRBJ2-7, with no clear D. The germline CDR1 and CDR2 sequences are LNHNV and YYDKDF (reference sequence). CDR3 length: 13 residues. Trimming took 1 base from V and 8 from J, leaving 12 bases between them. CDR3 bases: TGTGCCACCAGCAGAGTGGCGCAGGCGCAGCAGTACTTC. Protein: CATSRVAQAQQYF.

J is TRBJ2-3 and V is TRBV6-5; TRBD2 is a possible D gene (5 bases). Per the germline V gene, CDR1 is MNHEY and CDR2 is SVGAGI. The CDR3 consists of 14 residues. Trimming removed 7 bases at V and 3 bases at J, with 14 bases between. The CDR3 sequence: CASKEDGGTDTQYF. The CDR3 DNA is TGTGCCAGCAAAGAGGACGGAGGAACAGATACGCAGTATTTT.

The chain employs TRBV5-1 and TRBJ2-3; TRBD1 agrees at 7 bases. This CDR3 contains 16 residues. CDR1 and CDR2 from the germline V gene are SGHRS and YFSETQ. V was clipped by 4 bases and J by 5 bases; unmatched bases: 13. Here the CDR3 reads CASSPNTGDSGDTQYF. The CDR3 nucleotides are TGCGCCAGCAGCCCAAATACAGGGGATTCGGGAGATACGCAGTATTTT.

The gene calls are TRBV28 and TRBJ2-5; a weak D match, TRBD1 (5 bases). This CDR3 comprises 13 residues. Germline V gene data show CDR1 as MDHEN and CDR2 as SYDVKM. V was shortened by 6 bases and J by 1 base, with 9 bases between the two germline ends. CDR3 bases: TGTGCCAGCAGGGTAGGGGCCCAAGAGACCCAGTACTTC. Translated: CASRVGAQETQYF.

This clone is a singleton in its sample. The chain joins TRBV2 to TRBJ2-3; 7 nucleotides match TRBD2. Germline V gene sequence: CDR1 SNHLY, CDR2 FYNNEI. The CDR3 sequence is 15 residues long. The junction had 7 bases not matched to a gene; V was cut back by 5 bases and J by 2 bases. The CDR3 DNA reads as TGTGCCAGCAGTTATCAGCGGGGTGACACAGATACGCAGTATTTT. Its protein is CASSYQRGDTDTQYF.

The chain carries TRBV9 and TRBJ2-1; TRBD2 matches at 15 bases. The CDR3 covers 21 residues. The germline CDR1 and CDR2 sequences are SGDLS and YYNGEE. Germline trimming cut 0 bases from V and 0 bases from J; bases unmatched to any gene: 10. The CDR3 DNA reads as TGTGCCAGCAGCGTAGCTGTCGGACTAGCGGGAGGGGCTAGCTCCTACAATGAGCAGTTCTTC. Residues: CASSVAVGLAGGASSYNEQFF.

V gene TRBV5-1 combines with J gene TRBJ1-1; the D gene is possibly TRBD1 (6 bases). The germline gives CDR1 SGHRS, CDR2 YFSETQ. Trimming shortened V by 0 bases and J by 1 base, and 13 bases separated the two germline ends. The CDR3 has 16 amino acids. The CDR3 loop reads CASSLGSGGSNTEAFF. The CDR3 coding sequence is TGCGCCAGCAGCTTGGGCTCGGGGGGCTCGAACACTGAAGCTTTCTTT.

The V gene is TRBV28, the J gene TRBJ2-3, with 8 positions matching TRBD2. With 3 bases clipped from V and 0 bases from J, the junction kept 8 bases outside the gene matches. The germline V gene has CDR1 MDHEN and CDR2 SYDVKM. The length of the CDR3 is 17 residues. CDR3 region: CASSFETSDPSTDTQYF. CDR3 DNA sequence: TGTGCCAGCAGTTTTGAGACTAGCGACCCAAGCACAGATACGCAGTATTTT.

The rearrangement uses TRBV6-2 or TRBV6-3 and TRBJ2-7, with TRBD2 identical over 9 bases. J was trimmed by 1 base and V by 1 base; bases with no gene match: 5. This CDR3 region has 16 residues. Looked up from germline, CDR1 is MNHEY and CDR2 is SVGEGT. CDR3 in DNA: TGTGCCAGCAGTTACTTGCGGGGGGGCGAATCCTACGAGCAGTACTTC. It specifies CASSYLRGGESYEQYF.

The J gene is TRBJ1-1, the V gene TRBV19; D may be TRBD1 (6 bases). The CDR3 totals 16 residues. V dropped 1 base and J dropped 1 base, with 13 bases sitting between them. Germline CDR1 reads LNHDA; CDR2 reads SQIVND (reference sequence). Written as DNA, the CDR3 is TGTGCCAGTAGTATAGTAGGCGGACAGACGAACACTGAAGCTTTCTTT. This codes for CASSIVGGQTNTEAFF.

The chain combines TRBV7-2 with TRBJ1-1; D is undetermined. Germline V gene sequence: CDR1 SGHTA, CDR2 FQGNSA. The CDR3 is 16 residues long. The ends were cut back, 1 base at V and 1 base at J, with 13 bases in the middle. CDR3 sequence: CASSLGGGSRNTEAFF. The CDR3 DNA follows: TGTGCCAGCAGCTTAGGGGGAGGATCTAGGAACACTGAAGCTTTCTTT.

The CDR3 is CASSLTGLDEQYF. The CDR3 DNA reads TGTGCCAGCAGCCTCACAGGGCTAGACGAGCAGTACTTC. The rearrangement links TRBV7-9 to TRBJ2-7; D is possibly TRBD1 (6 bases). The V gene's germline CDR1 is SEHNR and CDR2 FQNEAQ (reference sequence). Trimming stripped 5 bases from V and 5 bases from J, with 13 bases between. The length of the CDR3 is 13 residues.

V gene TRBV5-1 combines with J gene TRBJ2-7; a possible D gene is TRBD2 (6 bases). V was pared by 4 bases and J by 5 bases, with 13 bases between. CDR3 length: 13 amino acids. The germline V gene has CDR1 SGHRS and CDR2 YFSETQ. The CDR3 DNA follows: TGCGCCAGCAGCGAAGTCGGAGGGGACGAGCAGTACTTC. Translated, it gives CASSEVGGDEQYF.

The chain carries TRBV7-8 and TRBJ1-3; D is unresolved. The CDR3 contains 12 residues. The germline gives CDR1 SGHVS, CDR2 FQNEAQ. V was trimmed by 5 bases and J by 3 bases, leaving 5 bases between them. The CDR3 loop is CASSPSGNTIYF. Here the CDR3 DNA reads TGTGCCAGCAGCCCCAGTGGAAACACCATATATTTT.

The chain joins TRBV24-1 to TRBJ1-4; D might be TRBD1 (5 bases). The germline V gene encodes CDR1 KGHDR and CDR2 SFDVKD. The V end was cut by 9 bases, the J end by 10 bases, with 8 bases between. This CDR3 has 10 residues. CDR3 bases: TGTGCCACCCGAAGGGGAAAACTGTTTTTT. Translating it yields CATRRGKLFF.

In this sample, this clone turned up a few times. The rearrangement links TRBV6-5 to TRBJ1-1, with D hard to call. CDR1 and CDR2 from the germline V gene are MNHEY and SVGAGI. This CDR3 has 12 amino acids. Trimming removed 7 bases from V and 4 bases from J, with 10 bases in between. CDR3 region: CASMREGTEAFF. Written as DNA, the CDR3 is TGTGCCAGCATGAGGGAGGGCACTGAAGCTTTCTTT.

This clone was recorded once. The V gene is TRBV28, the J gene TRBJ1-5, with D possibly being TRBD1 (6 bases). The germline CDR1 and CDR2 sequences are MDHEN and SYDVKM. Trimming removed 5 bases at V and 1 base at J, with 18 bases between. The CDR3 runs 17 residues. The CDR3 coding sequence is TGTGCCAGCAGTGGGCAGCAGGGGAGGGGGAGCAATCAGCCCCAGCATTTT. This gives the protein CASSGQQGRGSNQPQHF.